The source of this TCR beta chain is a study of graft-versus-host responses after intestinal transplantation. Across the study: Multivisceral, liver-intestinal, or isolated intestinal transplants were given to recipients.

Repertoires were generated with immunoSEQ multiplex PCR, while TCRdb's copy carries only in-frame clones and drops some. The sample shows 130,000 to 150,000 clones, over 90% of them seen only once. The CDR3 totals 16 residues. Deletions cut 1 base from V and 5 bases from J, with 18 bases between. Germline V lookup: CDR1 SGHTA, CDR2 FQGNSA. For this clone: The target antigen is unknown.

Notes on the study in general: After transplant, early declines in HvG clones were associated with peak levels of circulating GvH clones. Among recipient marrow samples, GvH clones were found; some appeared first in ileum or blood.

The sequenced sample was unstimulated CD4+ T cells sorted from spleen or lymph node cells, obtained before intestinal transplant. The clonotype was recovered from a human donor who received an intestinal transplant. This chain links TRBV7-2 with TRBJ2-7; D might be TRBD2 (6 bases). The CDR3 loop reads CASSLVMGGPVNEQYF. The CDR3 region has the DNA TGTGCCAGCAGCTTAGTCATGGGGGGTCCAGTCAACGAGCAGTACTTC. The complete variable domain, with remaining parts taken from reference TRBV7-2 and TRBJ2-7, reads GAGVSQSPSNKVTEKGKDVELRCDPISGHTALYWYRQSLGQGLEFLIYFQGNSAPDKSGLPSDRFSAERTGGSVSTLTIQRTQQEDSAVYLCASSLVMGGPVNEQYFGPGTRLTVT.